One and the same sample provided the 22 T cell receptor beta chains below, sequenced in a study of blood T cell repertoires in COVID-19. TCRdb keeps only in-frame clones here, not all; method: immunoSEQ multiplex PCR. The data hold 150,000 to 200,000 clones, with around 85% observed a single time. Sequenced: peripheral blood. These receptors were obtained from an elderly woman with acute or convalescent COVID-19.

The DNA of the CDR3 is TGTGCCAGCAGCCCTAGCCGTAGCGGGAGGGTTCTGGAGCAGTACTTC. As protein: CASSPSRSGRVLEQYF. V gene TRBV6-2 or TRBV6-3 combines with J gene TRBJ2-7, with 11 bases lining up with TRBD2. From germline, CDR1 is MNHEY and CDR2 SVGEGT. This CDR3 has 16 residues. V lost 6 bases to trimming and J lost 7 bases; unmatched junction nucleotides: 14.

The chain carries TRBV30 and TRBJ1-1; D is ambiguous. This CDR3 has 13 amino acids. V dropped 3 bases and J dropped 3 bases, with 11 bases sitting between them. The germline V gene has CDR1 GTSNPN and CDR2 SVGIG (reference sequence). The CDR3 loop reads CAWSPRRDTEAFF. DNA for the CDR3: TGTGCCTGGAGCCCAAGGCGGGACACTGAAGCTTTCTTT.

The chain joins TRBV6-5 to TRBJ1-2; D may be TRBD1 (5 bases). V was pared by 6 bases and J by 6 bases, with 14 bases between. The CDR3 runs 13 residues. In germline, CDR1 is MNHEY, CDR2 SVGAGI. The CDR3 loop reads CASSPPRGNGYTF. CDR3 nucleotide sequence: TGTGCCAGCAGCCCCCCCCGGGGGAATGGCTACACCTTC.

This chain joins TRBV5-6 and TRBJ2-4; D remains unclear. The CDR3 consists of 12 residues. V shed 0 bases and J shed 6 bases, with 4 bases lying between them. The V gene's germline CDR1 is SGHDT and CDR2 YYEEEE. CDR3 DNA: TGTGCCAGCAGCTTGGGAGGAAACATTCAGTACTTC. Its protein product is CASSLGGNIQYF.

The rearrangement joins TRBV11-2 to TRBJ2-7; 11 nucleotides match TRBD2. This CDR3 is built from 14 residues. V lost 5 bases, J lost 7 bases, and 7 bases stayed unmatched. Germline-derived CDR1 and CDR2 are SGHAT and FQNNGV. CDR3 bases: TGTGCCAGCAGCAAGGGACTAGCGGAGACTGAGCAGTACTTC. Translated: CASSKGLAETEQYF.

The J gene is TRBJ1-5, the V gene TRBV6-6; TRBD1 matches 8 bases. The ends lost 2 bases at V and 3 bases at J; junction bases unmatched: 3. The CDR3 is made up of 15 amino acids. Germline V gene lookup returns CDR1 MNHNY and CDR2 SVGAGI (reference sequence). The CDR3 protein is CASSYGQGLNQPQHF. As DNA, the CDR3 is TGTGCCAGCAGTTACGGACAGGGCCTCAATCAGCCCCAGCATTTT.

This rearrangement joins TRBV12-3 or TRBV12-4 to TRBJ1-6; no clear D gene. The CDR3 length is 12 residues. Trimming took 6 bases from V and 14 from J, leaving 14 bases between them. The CDR3 DNA reads TGTGCCAGCAGAAGGACTGGAGAGACCCTCCACTTT. It codes for CASRRTGETLHF.

The genes are TRBV5-1 and TRBJ2-2; TRBD1 might be the D (6 bases). This CDR3 is 15 amino acids long. With 4 bases removed from V and 3 bases from J, the gap between germline ends came to 13 bases. Germline values: CDR1 SGHRS, CDR2 YFSETQ. Here the CDR3 DNA reads TGCGCCAGCAGCCCGATCAGGACAGACACCGGGGAGCTGTTTTTT. This translates into CASSPIRTDTGELFF.

The chain links TRBV24-1 to TRBJ2-1, with 10 bases fitting TRBD2. The germline V gene encodes CDR1 KGHDR and CDR2 SFDVKD. The V segment lost 0 bases and the J segment 5 bases; nucleotides outside the gene matches: 6. The CDR3 runs 17 residues. The CDR3 region has the DNA TGTGCCACCAGTGATTTGCCCAGCGGGGGGGCTAACAATGAGCAGTTCTTC. Protein product: CATSDLPSGGANNEQFF.

This clone appeared a single time. The chain links TRBV7-9 to TRBJ2-1; TRBD2 matches at 10 bases. V lost 0 bases to trimming and J lost 4 bases; unmatched junction nucleotides: 9. Germline-derived CDR1 and CDR2 are SEHNR and FQNEAQ (reference sequence). The CDR3 covers 18 residues. The CDR3 reads CASSLARLAGVGYNEQFF. The CDR3 nucleotides are TGTGCCAGCAGCTTAGCAAGGCTAGCGGGGGTGGGTTACAATGAGCAGTTCTTC. Using reference TRBV7-9 and TRBJ2-1 for the parts outside the CDR3, the full variable domain is DTGVSQNPRHKITKRGQNVTFRCDPISEHNRLYWYRQTLGQGPEFLTYFQNEAQLEKSRLLSDRFSAERPKGSFSTLEIQRTEQGDSAMYLCASSLARLAGVGYNEQFFGPGTRLTVL.

This chain connects TRBV6-1 to TRBJ1-2, with TRBD1 matching 7 bases. The CDR3 length is 18 residues. V shed 4 bases, J shed 2 bases, and the junction held 16 bases outside the gene matches. Germline V gives CDR1 MNHNS, CDR2 SASEGT. CDR3 sequence (DNA): TGTGCCAGCAGTGGGCGGGGTACAGGGGCTACGGGAAACTATGGCTACACCTTC. It encodes CASSGRGTGATGNYGYTF.

CDR3 in amino acids: CASRGTGSYEQYF. CDR3 DNA: TGTGCCAGCCGCGGGACAGGCTCCTACGAGCAGTACTTC. The rearrangement links TRBV12-3 or TRBV12-4 to TRBJ2-7; 8 bases are a match to TRBD1. This CDR3 contains 13 residues. Trimming removed 8 bases from V and 0 bases from J; junction bases left unmatched: 3.

This chain links TRBV6-4 with TRBJ1-2, with 7 bases identical to TRBD1. V was clipped by 4 bases and J by 8 bases; unmatched bases: 13. CDR3 length: 15 residues. CDR1 is MRHNA and CDR2 is SNTAGT in the germline V gene. DNA of the CDR3: TGTGCCAGCAGTGTTGACAGGGTTGGATATCGGGGCTACACCTTC. This sequence encodes CASSVDRVGYRGYTF.

The gene calls are TRBV3-1 (or the pseudogene TRBV3-2) and TRBJ2-1, with 14 bases identical to TRBD2. The CDR3 spans 15 residues. Trimming removed 4 bases from V and 7 bases from J; junction bases left unmatched: 3. Germline CDR1 LGHDT, CDR2 YNNKEL (reference sequence). For the CDR3, the DNA is TGTGCCAGCAGCCCGCGACTAGCGGGAGGGAATGAGCAGTTCTTC. Encoded protein: CASSPRLAGGNEQFF.

This clone was counted between two and nine times. V gene TRBV24-1 combines with J gene TRBJ2-2, with TRBD2 matching over 15 bases. CDR3 length: 19 amino acids. V lost 1 base and J lost 8; bases outside the gene matches: 10. In germline, CDR1 is KGHDR, CDR2 SFDVKD. In DNA, the CDR3 is TGTGCCACCAGTGATTTTGCCGGACTAGCGGGGGGGCGATCTGGGGAGCTGTTTTTT. Translation gives CATSDFAGLAGGRSGELFF.

The gene calls are TRBV6-2 or TRBV6-3 and TRBJ1-6, with D possibly matching TRBD1 (6 bases). The CDR3 runs 14 residues. Germline CDR1 and CDR2: MNHEY and SVGEGT. Trimming left V 3 bases short and J 10 bases short, with 13 bases between. The CDR3 DNA follows: TGTGCCAGCAGTTATGAAAAGGGGGGGTCACCCCTCCACTTT. Encoded protein: CASSYEKGGSPLHF.

This clone was seen once. The V and J genes are TRBV25-1 and TRBJ1-2; a possible D gene is TRBD1 (6 bases). Germline lookup yields CDR1 MGHDK and CDR2 SYGVNS. The CDR3 spans 15 residues. The germline V and J ends were trimmed by 1 base and 5 bases, with 14 bases remaining between them. This CDR3 reads CASSESTGRDYGYTF. The CDR3 DNA reads TGTGCCAGCAGTGAATCGACAGGCCGGGATTATGGCTACACCTTC.

A word on this clone: A read error may produce the germline difference seen at one junction end. V is TRBV30 and J is TRBJ2-7, with 7 bases fitting TRBD2. Germline V gene lookup returns CDR1 GTSNPN and CDR2 SVGIG (reference sequence). The CDR3 extends over 15 amino acids. The CDR3 region is CAWSVGSGIVYKQYF. As DNA, the CDR3 is TGTGCCTGGAGTGTAGGAAGCGGGATAGTCTACAAGCAGTACTTC. The whole variable domain, filled in from reference TRBV30 and TRBJ2-7, reads SQTIHQWPATLVQPVGSPLSLECTVEGTSNPNLYWYRQAAGRGLQLLFYSVGIGQISSEVPQNLSASRPQDRQFILSSKKLLLSDSGFYLCAWSVGSGIVYKQYFGPGTRLTVT.

The CDR3 coding sequence is TGCGCCAGCAGTGAGTCGGGGGGAAATACGCAGTATTTT. It encodes CASSESGGNTQYF. This chain uses TRBV10-1 with TRBJ2-3, with D possibly being TRBD2 (6 bases). Germline CDR1 reads WNHNN; CDR2 reads SYGVQD (reference sequence). The CDR3 runs to 13 residues. The V gene lost 0 bases and the J gene lost 7 bases, with 8 bases spanning the gap.

This chain joins TRBV2 and TRBJ1-1; no firm D call. CDR3 size: 14 residues. The V end was cut by 1 base, the J end by 4 bases, with 10 bases between. Germline CDR1 SNHLY, CDR2 FYNNEI. CDR3 protein: CASSEGVEVTEAFF. In nucleotides, the CDR3 is TGTGCCAGCAGTGAAGGGGTCGAGGTCACTGAAGCTTTCTTT. The whole variable domain, filled in from reference TRBV2 and TRBJ1-1, reads EPEVTQTPSHQVTQMGQEVILRCVPISNHLYFYWYRQILGQKVEFLVSFYNNEISEKSEIFDDQFSVERPDGSNFTLKIRSTKLEDSAMYFCASSEGVEVTEAFFGQGTRLTVV.

For the CDR3, the DNA is TGTGCCAGCAGTGAGATCGAGAGCACCGGGGAGCTGTTTTTT. Protein sequence: CASSEIESTGELFF. J is TRBJ2-2 and V is TRBV6-4; unclear D gene. The V gene lost 3 bases and the J gene lost 4 bases, with 9 bases spanning the gap. CDR3 length: 14 amino acids. Germline values: CDR1 MRHNA, CDR2 SNTAGT.

V is TRBV5-1 and J is TRBJ1-3, with 8 bases fitting TRBD1. In germline, CDR1 is SGHRS, CDR2 YFSETQ. V was pared by 4 bases and J by 1 base, with 4 bases of the junction left unmatched. The CDR3 covers 15 residues. DNA for the CDR3: TGCGCCAGCAGCGCAGGGGGCATATCTGGAAACACCATATATTTT. Translated, it gives CASSAGGISGNTIYF.